This is a list of T cell receptor beta chains from one sample in a study of blood T cell repertoires in COVID-19. The repertoire was sequenced with immunoSEQ multiplex PCR; TCRdb's copy has only in-frame clones and lacks some. Altogether approximately 210,000 clones are present, roughly 87% being singletons, with the ten largest covering 1.5% to 2%. The sequencing input was peripheral blood. The receptors come from a man aged 40-55 years with active or convalescent COVID-19. Both conserved end residues are part of each CDR3. D genes are given only for firm matches. The size field is filled for only some rows; it gives once, few, many or a size class.

v_gene: TRBV7-2; len: 15; j_gene: TRBJ2-7; d_gene: TRBD2; abundance: NA; CDR3aa: CASSLEAGGPYEQYF; CDR3nt: TGTGCCAGCAGCTTAGAGGCGGGAGGGCCCTACGAGCAGTACTTC
v_gene: TRBV19; len: 13; j_gene: TRBJ1-2; d_gene: NA; abundance: NA; CDR3aa: CASSASSNYGYTF; CDR3nt: TGTGCCAGTAGTGCGTCCTCTAACTATGGCTACACCTTC
v_gene: TRBV18; len: 14; j_gene: TRBJ1-5; d_gene: TRBD1; abundance: NA; CDR3aa: CASSQDREYQPQHF; CDR3nt: TGTGCCAGCTCCCAGGACAGGGAATATCAGCCCCAGCATTTT
v_gene: TRBV7-9; len: 15; j_gene: TRBJ2-1; d_gene: TRBD2; abundance: NA; CDR3aa: CASSYTSGSPLEQFF; CDR3nt: TGTGCCAGCAGCTATACTAGCGGGAGCCCCCTCGAGCAGTTCTTC
v_gene: TRBV3-1/TRBV3-2; len: 13; j_gene: TRBJ1-6; d_gene: NA; abundance: NA; CDR3aa: CASSRQGGSPLHF; CDR3nt: TGTGCCAGCAGCCGCCAGGGCGGATCACCCCTCCACTTT
v_gene: TRBV3-1/TRBV3-2; len: 15; j_gene: TRBJ1-1; d_gene: TRBD1; abundance: NA; CDR3aa: CASSPSPTGDTEAFF; CDR3nt: TGTGCCAGCAGCCCCTCTCCGACAGGGGACACTGAAGCTTTCTTT
v_gene: TRBV7-3; len: 13; j_gene: TRBJ1-2; d_gene: NA; abundance: NA; CDR3aa: CASSSSRESGYTF; CDR3nt: TGTGCCAGCAGCTCAAGTCGCGAGAGTGGCTACACCTTC
v_gene: TRBV28; len: 13; j_gene: TRBJ2-1; d_gene: NA; abundance: NA; CDR3aa: CASRPGLYNEQFF; CDR3nt: TGTGCCAGCCGCCCGGGACTCTACAATGAGCAGTTCTTC
v_gene: TRBV7-7; len: 16; j_gene: TRBJ2-1; d_gene: TRBD1; abundance: NA; CDR3aa: CASSLEGTGVYNEQFF; CDR3nt: TGTGCTAGCAGCTTAGAAGGGACAGGAGTCTACAATGAGCAGTTCTTC
v_gene: TRBV7-9; len: 15; j_gene: TRBJ1-2; d_gene: NA; abundance: NA; CDR3aa: CASSRSGSSRAGYTF; CDR3nt: TGTGCCAGCAGCAGATCCGGGTCGTCCCGTGCGGGCTACACCTTC
v_gene: TRBV2; len: 12; j_gene: TRBJ2-7; d_gene: NA; abundance: NA; CDR3aa: CASSGDSVEQYF; CDR3nt: TGTGCCAGCAGTGGCGACAGTGTAGAGCAGTACTTC
v_gene: TRBV28; len: 14; j_gene: TRBJ1-2; d_gene: NA; abundance: NA; CDR3aa: CASSQVLGAGGYTF; CDR3nt: TGTGCCAGCAGCCAAGTACTGGGGGCGGGTGGCTACACCTTC
v_gene: TRBV5-4; len: 15; j_gene: TRBJ2-2; d_gene: TRBD2; abundance: NA; CDR3aa: CASSLVAGDTGELFF; CDR3nt: TGTGCCAGCAGCTTGGTAGCGGGGGACACCGGGGAGCTGTTTTTT
v_gene: TRBV3-1/TRBV3-2; len: 13; j_gene: TRBJ2-7; d_gene: NA; abundance: NA; CDR3aa: CASSRTSSYEQYF; CDR3nt: TGTGCCAGCAGCCGAACGAGCTCCTACGAGCAGTACTTC
v_gene: TRBV28; len: 13; j_gene: TRBJ2-7; d_gene: TRBD2; abundance: NA; CDR3aa: CASSATSFREQYF; CDR3nt: TGTGCCAGCAGCGCGACTAGCTTCCGCGAGCAGTACTTC
v_gene: TRBV9; len: 16; j_gene: TRBJ2-5; d_gene: TRBD1; abundance: NA; CDR3aa: CASSVEGTGVLETQYF; CDR3nt: TGTGCCAGCAGCGTAGAAGGGACAGGGGTCCTAGAGACCCAGTACTTC
v_gene: TRBV11-2; len: 14; j_gene: TRBJ1-2; d_gene: NA; abundance: NA; CDR3aa: CASTAGQRVYGYTF; CDR3nt: TGTGCCAGCACCGCCGGGCAGCGGGTCTATGGCTACACCTTC
v_gene: TRBV6-5; len: 14; j_gene: TRBJ1-3; d_gene: NA; abundance: NA; CDR3aa: CASSYYGAGNTIYF; CDR3nt: TGTGCCAGCAGTTACTATGGAGCCGGAAACACCATATATTTT
v_gene: TRBV27; len: 14; j_gene: TRBJ2-5; d_gene: NA; abundance: once; CDR3aa: CASSFRGLLETQYF; CDR3nt: TGTGCCAGCAGTTTTCGGGGTTTGTTGGAGACCCAGTACTTC
v_gene: TRBV4-1; len: 14; j_gene: TRBJ2-1; d_gene: TRBD2; abundance: NA; CDR3aa: CASSLGGSGNEQFF; CDR3nt: TGCGCCAGCAGCCTCGGCGGGAGCGGCAATGAGCAGTTCTTC
v_gene: TRBV7-8; len: 17; j_gene: TRBJ2-7; d_gene: NA; abundance: NA; CDR3aa: CASSTRTVSHSSYEQYF; CDR3nt: TGTGCCAGCAGCACCCGGACAGTCTCCCATTCTTCCTACGAGCAGTACTTC
v_gene: TRBV11-2; len: 16; j_gene: TRBJ2-5; d_gene: TRBD1; abundance: NA; CDR3aa: CASSPEPQGAMGAQYF; CDR3nt: TGTGCCAGCAGCCCAGAACCCCAGGGGGCGATGGGGGCCCAGTACTTC
v_gene: TRBV11-2; len: 16; j_gene: TRBJ1-2; d_gene: TRBD1; abundance: NA; CDR3aa: CASSEGAGASNYGYTF; CDR3nt: TGTGCCAGCAGCGAGGGGGCAGGTGCCTCTAACTATGGCTACACCTTC
v_gene: TRBV27; len: 14; j_gene: TRBJ2-1; d_gene: TRBD2; abundance: NA; CDR3aa: CASSLSTSASEQFF; CDR3nt: TGTGCCAGCAGTTTATCAACTAGCGCGAGTGAGCAGTTCTTC
v_gene: TRBV28; len: 19; j_gene: TRBJ2-7; d_gene: NA; abundance: NA; CDR3aa: CASSPGAGRISEKSYEQYF; CDR3nt: TGTGCCAGCAGTCCGGGGGCCGGGAGGATCTCGGAGAAGTCCTACGAGCAGTACTTC
v_gene: TRBV28; len: 12; j_gene: TRBJ1-5; d_gene: NA; abundance: NA; CDR3aa: CASRRSNQPQHF; CDR3nt: TGTGCCAGCAGGAGGAGTAATCAGCCCCAGCATTTT
v_gene: TRBV5-4; len: 15; j_gene: TRBJ1-4; d_gene: NA; abundance: NA; CDR3aa: CASSLSEGSNEKLFF; CDR3nt: TGTGCCAGCAGCCTCTCTGAGGGATCTAATGAAAAACTGTTTTTT
v_gene: TRBV18; len: 14; j_gene: TRBJ1-5; d_gene: NA; abundance: NA; CDR3aa: CASSLSSGRQPQHF; CDR3nt: TGTGCCAGCTCACTATCCTCAGGGAGGCAGCCCCAGCATTTT
v_gene: TRBV19; len: 15; j_gene: TRBJ2-1; d_gene: TRBD2; abundance: NA; CDR3aa: CASSPGLAGNNEQFF; CDR3nt: TGTGCCAGTAGTCCCGGACTAGCGGGCAACAATGAGCAGTTCTTC
v_gene: TRBV5-1; len: 14; j_gene: TRBJ2-5; d_gene: NA; abundance: few; CDR3aa: CASSGGHLGETQYF; CDR3nt: TGCGCCAGCAGCGGGGGACACTTAGGGGAGACCCAGTACTTC
v_gene: TRBV5-1; len: 13; j_gene: TRBJ1-2; d_gene: NA; abundance: NA; CDR3aa: CASSSTGNYGYTF; CDR3nt: TGCGCCAGCAGCTCAACAGGGAACTATGGCTACACCTTC
v_gene: TRBV7-9; len: 14; j_gene: TRBJ1-2; d_gene: NA; abundance: NA; CDR3aa: CASTETTPLSGYTF; CDR3nt: TGTGCCAGCACCGAAACGACACCATTGAGTGGCTACACCTTC
v_gene: TRBV5-4; len: 12; j_gene: TRBJ1-1; d_gene: TRBD1; abundance: NA; CDR3aa: CASSPGDSEPFF; CDR3nt: TGTGCCAGCAGCCCTGGGGACAGCGAACCTTTCTTT
v_gene: TRBV11-2; len: 14; j_gene: TRBJ1-4; d_gene: TRBD1; abundance: NA; CDR3aa: CASSLDRGREKLFF; CDR3nt: TGTGCCAGCAGCTTGGACAGGGGGCGTGAAAAACTGTTTTTT
v_gene: TRBV18; len: 15; j_gene: TRBJ1-5; d_gene: NA; abundance: few; CDR3aa: CASSPGGNGNQPQHF; CDR3nt: TGTGCCAGCTCACCTGGAGGGAACGGCAATCAGCCCCAGCATTTT
v_gene: TRBV7-3; len: 14; j_gene: TRBJ2-7; d_gene: NA; abundance: NA; CDR3aa: CASSPNSGVYEQYF; CDR3nt: TGTGCCAGCAGCCCAAACAGCGGCGTCTACGAGCAGTACTTC
v_gene: TRBV7-9; len: 14; j_gene: TRBJ1-4; d_gene: TRBD1; abundance: NA; CDR3aa: CASSPGQGREKLFF; CDR3nt: TGTGCCAGCAGCCCCGGACAGGGACGTGAAAAACTGTTTTTT
v_gene: TRBV28; len: 16; j_gene: TRBJ1-2; d_gene: NA; abundance: NA; CDR3aa: CASSRAGTISNYGYTF; CDR3nt: TGTGCCAGCAGCCGTGCTGGTACTATTTCTAACTATGGCTACACCTTC
v_gene: TRBV7-3; len: 16; j_gene: TRBJ2-3; d_gene: TRBD2; abundance: NA; CDR3aa: CASSLVRGGSTDTQYF; CDR3nt: TGTGCCAGCAGCCTAGTACGGGGGGGCAGCACAGATACGCAGTATTTT
v_gene: TRBV18; len: 13; j_gene: TRBJ1-3; d_gene: NA; abundance: NA; CDR3aa: CASSPRGSDTIYF; CDR3nt: TGTGCCAGCTCACCACGTGGGAGTGACACCATATATTTT
v_gene: TRBV28; len: 16; j_gene: TRBJ2-5; d_gene: NA; abundance: NA; CDR3aa: CASSSPAGMTRETQYF; CDR3nt: TGTGCCAGCAGTTCCCCGGCGGGGATGACCCGAGAGACCCAGTACTTC
v_gene: TRBV6-5; len: 15; j_gene: TRBJ1-6; d_gene: TRBD1; abundance: NA; CDR3aa: CASSPDRGRGSPLHF; CDR3nt: TGTGCCAGCAGTCCGGACAGGGGGCGAGGTTCACCCCTCCACTTT
v_gene: TRBV7-2; len: 14; j_gene: TRBJ1-4; d_gene: NA; abundance: NA; CDR3aa: CASSLDGLPEKLFF; CDR3nt: TGTGCCAGCAGCCTGGATGGACTTCCCGAAAAACTGTTTTTT
v_gene: TRBV11-2; len: 16; j_gene: TRBJ2-1; d_gene: TRBD2; abundance: once; CDR3aa: CASSLRGLAAYNEQFF; CDR3nt: TGTGCCAGCAGCTTAAGGGGACTAGCGGCCTACAATGAGCAGTTCTTC
v_gene: TRBV9; len: 15; j_gene: TRBJ1-2; d_gene: NA; abundance: NA; CDR3aa: CASSVGQGLGYGYTF; CDR3nt: TGTGCCAGCAGCGTAGGCCAGGGGCTGGGCTATGGCTACACCTTC
v_gene: TRBV5-8; len: 15; j_gene: TRBJ1-5; d_gene: TRBD1; abundance: NA; CDR3aa: CASSLGQGGNQPQHF; CDR3nt: TGTGCCAGCAGCCTGGGACAGGGGGGCAATCAGCCCCAGCATTTT
v_gene: TRBV6-5; len: 14; j_gene: TRBJ2-2; d_gene: NA; abundance: NA; CDR3aa: CASSYGQETGELFF; CDR3nt: TGTGCCAGCAGTTACGGGCAGGAAACCGGGGAGCTGTTTTTT